This record covers a single T cell receptor beta chain. The sample is drawn from a study of T-cell reconstitution after alpha-beta-depleted transplantation in children. V lost 5 bases and J lost 0; bases outside the gene matches: 3. The CDR3 is made up of 16 amino acids. Germline assignment: CDR1 SGHVS and CDR2 FNYEAQ. Unique molecular identifiers were incorporated during preparation of the TCRbeta library. TCRdb re-derived calls from the PCR reads in MiXCR, one entry per CDR3 protein. The table lists some 200,000 distinct CDR3 sequences, approximately 14% of them singletons, with 13% in the top ten. The rearrangement links TRBV7-6 to TRBJ2-1, with TRBD2 matching over 11 bases. The sequencing used PBMCs from the stem cell graft donor, collected from the stem cell graft. The TCR was taken from a human donor who donated a stem cell graft to a child with acute lymphoblastic leukemia. CDR3 bases: TGTGCCAGCAGCGGAACTAGCGGGAGCTCCTACAATGAGCAGTTCTTC. Amino acids: CASSGTSGSSYNEQFF.